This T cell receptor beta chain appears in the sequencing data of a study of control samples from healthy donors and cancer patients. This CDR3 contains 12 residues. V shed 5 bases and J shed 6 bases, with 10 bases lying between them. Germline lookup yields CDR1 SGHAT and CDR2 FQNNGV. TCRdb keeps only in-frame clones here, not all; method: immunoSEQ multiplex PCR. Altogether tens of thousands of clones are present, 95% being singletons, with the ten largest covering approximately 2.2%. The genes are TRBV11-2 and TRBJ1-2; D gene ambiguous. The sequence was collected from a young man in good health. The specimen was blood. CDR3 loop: CASSLARDGYTF. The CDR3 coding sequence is TGTGCCAGCAGCCTAGCGAGGGATGGCTACACCTTC. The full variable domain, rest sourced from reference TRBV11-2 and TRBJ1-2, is EAGVAQSPRYKIIEKRQSVAFWCNPISGHATLYWYQQILGQGPKLLIQFQNNGVVDDSQLPKDRFSAERLKGVDSTLKIQPAKLEDSAVYLCASSLARDGYTFGSGTRLTVV.